Following are 12 T cell receptor beta chains from one sample sequenced in a study of CD8+CD57+ T cells in acquired aplastic anemia. CDR3 and TCR beta VDJ profiling relied on a genomic DNA template. TCRdb re-analysed the reads in MiXCR, keeping a single row per CDR3 protein. Here the sample spans around 200,000 distinct CDR3 sequences, roughly 56% being singletons. Sequences were obtained from sorted CD4+, CD8+, or CD8+CD57+ T cells (not recorded which) from PBMCs. Receptors originate from a human donor in good health, serving as a control.

This clonotype was found many times. The chain uses TRBV12-3 or TRBV12-4 and TRBJ2-5; 7 nucleotides agree with TRBD1. The trim removed 6 bases at V and 2 bases at J, leaving 3 bases unmatched. The CDR3 has 13 residues. As DNA, the CDR3 is TGTGCCAGCAGGACGGGACAGCAAGAGACCCAGTACTTC. This codes for CASRTGQQETQYF.

This clonotype was counted ten times or more. The chain couples TRBV12-3 or TRBV12-4 to TRBJ2-2; D perhaps matches TRBD1 (6 bases). V lost 5 bases, J lost 4 bases, and 8 bases lay in between. The CDR3 sequence is 13 residues long. In DNA, the CDR3 is TGTGCCAGCAGTACAGGGTTCACCGGGGAGCTGTTTTTT. Its protein is CASSTGFTGELFF.

This clonotype was observed many times. The chain links TRBV7-9 to TRBJ2-4, with D tentatively TRBD1 (6 bases). CDR3 length equals 16 residues. In germline, CDR1 is SEHNR, CDR2 FQNEAQ (reference sequence). Trimming took off 5 bases at V and 6 bases at J, with 20 bases between the two ends. CDR3 amino acids: CASSRGQSRFGNIQYF. In DNA form, the CDR3 reads TGTGCCAGCAGCCGGGGACAATCTCGATTTGGAAACATTCAGTACTTC.

Only one count was recorded for this clonotype. The V gene is TRBV29-1, the J gene TRBJ2-1; 8 bases agree with TRBD1. Germline CDR1 is SQVTM and CDR2 is ANQGSEA. With V trimmed by 4 bases and J by 9 bases, 8 bases remained unmatched. This CDR3 contains 13 residues. CDR3 sequence: CSVAPTGDSEQFF. CDR3 nucleotide sequence: TGCAGCGTTGCCCCGACAGGGGACAGTGAGCAGTTCTTC.

V gene TRBV7-2 combines with J gene TRBJ2-3; 12 nucleotides match TRBD2. CDR3 size: 15 residues. J lost 6 bases, V lost 0 bases, and 1 base had no gene match. Germline V CDR1 and CDR2: SGHTA, FQGNSA. Written as DNA, the CDR3 is TGTGCCAGCAGCTTAGCCGGGACTAGCGGGGATACGCAGTATTTT. Its protein is CASSLAGTSGDTQYF.

This clonotype was seen a handful of times. This chain connects TRBV12-3 or TRBV12-4 to TRBJ2-7; TRBD2 agrees at 7 bases. V shed 4 bases, J shed 6 bases, and the junction held 15 bases outside the gene matches. The CDR3 extends over 16 amino acids. This CDR3 is CASSSSGRATSLEQYF. The CDR3 DNA reads as TGTGCCAGCAGTTCCTCAGGGAGGGCAACTAGTCTCGAGCAGTACTTC.

The gene calls are TRBV19 and TRBJ2-7; 8 bases line up with TRBD1. The junction had 7 bases not matched to a gene; V was cut back by 1 base and J by 2 bases. The CDR3 extends over 16 amino acids. Germline V gene sequence: CDR1 LNHDA, CDR2 SQIVND (reference sequence). The CDR3 DNA reads as TGTGCCAGTAGTATAGGCCCCGGGACAGGTACCTACGAGCAGTACTTC. It encodes CASSIGPGTGTYEQYF.

The rearrangement uses TRBV5-8 and TRBJ1-1; D uncertain. From germline, CDR1 is SGHTS and CDR2 YDEGEE. With 0 bases removed from V and 7 bases from J, the gap between germline ends came to 7 bases. The CDR3 consists of 12 residues. Written as DNA, the CDR3 is TGTGCCAGCAGCTTGGCCGAGGGTGAAGCTTTCTTT. Protein sequence: CASSLAEGEAFF.

Concerning this clonotype: Given a much more abundant clone one base away, this may be a read error. The chain is built from TRBV10-3 and TRBJ2-7, with D uncertain. The V and J ends lost 5 bases and 3 bases respectively, with 14 bases between them. The CDR3 spans 14 residues. CDR1 ENHRY and CDR2 SYGVKD come from the germline V gene. The CDR3 spells CAISYQSPGYEQYF. As DNA, the CDR3 is TGTGCCATCAGTTACCAGTCCCCCGGCTACGAGCAGTACTTC.

This clonotype came up many times. This rearrangement joins TRBV7-9 to TRBJ1-1, with D perhaps TRBD1 (6 bases). Between the trimmed V and J ends, which lost 4 bases and 1 base, there was a span of 13 bases. CDR3 length equals 15 residues. The germline V gene has CDR1 SEHNR and CDR2 FQNEAQ (reference sequence). CDR3 in DNA: TGTGCCAGCAGCTCTAGGGGGAAGGGGAACACTGAAGCTTTCTTT. The encoded protein is CASSSRGKGNTEAFF.

This rearrangement joins TRBV2 to TRBJ1-1; 9 bases match TRBD1. The germline gives CDR1 SNHLY, CDR2 FYNNEI. This CDR3 has 17 amino acids. V shed 2 bases, J shed 4 bases, and the junction held 11 bases outside the gene matches. In nucleotides, the CDR3 is TGTGCCAGCAGTGAATTCGGGACAGGGTTTGGTGGCACTGAAGCTTTCTTT. It yields the protein CASSEFGTGFGGTEAFF.

This rearrangement joins TRBV7-2 to TRBJ2-3; D possibly corresponds to TRBD2 (6 bases). Germline V gene lookup returns CDR1 SGHTA and CDR2 FQGNSA. The germline V and J ends were trimmed by 6 bases and 4 bases, with 17 bases remaining between them. The CDR3 is 15 residues long. The CDR3 DNA sequence: TGTGCCAGCAGTCCTCCGGGACTCGGCGCAGATACGCAGTATTTT. Its protein product is CASSPPGLGADTQYF.